Shown below are 3 T cell receptor beta chains from a single sample sequenced in a study of blood T cells in healthy people across ages. Next came a second PCR, run for about 6 to 11 cycles, which used a sample-barcoded 5' primer along with a J-beta primer mix. Each CDR3 protein is one row after TCRdb ran MiXCR on the 5' RACE reads. The repertoire holds approximately 730,000 distinct CDR3 sequences, with about 53% as singletons. Sequencing was carried out using blood. The receptors shown here come from an elderly man in good health.

V usage is TRBV20-1 and J usage is TRBJ2-3, with TRBD2 matching over 8 bases. Germline values: CDR1 DFQATT, CDR2 SNEGSKA (reference sequence). Trimming cost V 1 base and J 14 bases; bases outside gene matches: 11. The length of the CDR3 is 13 residues. The CDR3 reads CSARADGRGNAYF. As DNA, the CDR3 is TGCAGTGCTAGAGCCGACGGGAGGGGAAACGCGTATTTT.

J is TRBJ2-1 and V is TRBV20-1, with D tentatively TRBD2 (6 bases). The V and J ends lost 0 bases and 5 bases respectively, with 17 bases between them. Germline assignment: CDR1 DFQATT and CDR2 SNEGSKA (reference sequence). The CDR3 sequence is 16 residues long. DNA for the CDR3: TGCAGTGCTAGAGATGATGGGACTCAAAAGCACAATGAGCAGTTCTTC. It translates to CSARDDGTQKHNEQFF.

CDR3 in amino acids: CASSRGLGPYEQYF. The CDR3, as DNA: TGCGCCAGCAGCCGGGGACTGGGACCCTACGAGCAGTACTTC. The V and J genes are TRBV5-1 and TRBJ2-7; weak D call: TRBD2 (6 bases). The CDR3 runs 14 residues. In germline, CDR1 is SGHRS, CDR2 YFSETQ. V was cut by 4 bases and J by 2 bases, with 13 bases left in between.